The clone carrying this T cell receptor beta chain appeared a few times. Its antigen is still unknown. The data were obtained in a study of CD8 T cells in ankylosing spondylitis. Study results and caveats: Earlier reports found some motif variants in synovial fluid and blood in reactive arthritis.

TCRdb re-called the 5' RACE reads with MiXCR, one entry per CDR3 protein. The data contain around 30,000 distinct CDR3 sequences, 14% of them singletons. Germline V lookup: CDR1 MDHEN, CDR2 SYDVKM. This CDR3 has 13 residues. V lost 3 bases and J 7 bases, leaving 13 bases between the germline ends. The specimen was blood. The chain couples TRBV28 to TRBJ2-7; possible D gene TRBD2, 5 bases. The sequence was obtained from a male donor with ankylosing spondylitis or in good health (not recorded which). The CDR3 DNA reads as TGTGCCAGCAGTTTCGGGCCCACGGGGGAGCAGTACTTC. Its protein is CASSFGPTGEQYF.